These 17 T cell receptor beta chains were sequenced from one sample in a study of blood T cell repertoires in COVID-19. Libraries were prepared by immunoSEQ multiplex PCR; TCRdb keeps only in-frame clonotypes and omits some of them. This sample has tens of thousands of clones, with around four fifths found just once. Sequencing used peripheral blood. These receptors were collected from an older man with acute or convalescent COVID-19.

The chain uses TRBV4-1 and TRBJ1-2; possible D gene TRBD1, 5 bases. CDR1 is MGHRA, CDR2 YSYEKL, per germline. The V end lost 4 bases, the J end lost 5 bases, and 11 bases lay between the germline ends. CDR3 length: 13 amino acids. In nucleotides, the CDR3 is TGCGCCAGCAGCCCCAACGGGGGGTATGGCTACACCTTC. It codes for CASSPNGGYGYTF.

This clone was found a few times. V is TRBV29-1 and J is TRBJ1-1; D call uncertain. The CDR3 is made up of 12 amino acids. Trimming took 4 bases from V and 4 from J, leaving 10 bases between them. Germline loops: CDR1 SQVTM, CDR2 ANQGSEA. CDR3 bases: TGCAGCGTTGTCGGGTTGAGCACTGAAGCTTTCTTT. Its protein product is CSVVGLSTEAFF.

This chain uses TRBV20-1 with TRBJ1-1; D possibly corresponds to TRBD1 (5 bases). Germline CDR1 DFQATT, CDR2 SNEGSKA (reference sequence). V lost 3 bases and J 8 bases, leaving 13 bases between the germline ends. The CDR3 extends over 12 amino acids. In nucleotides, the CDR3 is TGCAGTGCTAGTCCAGGGCTGGAAGAAGCTTTCTTT. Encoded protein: CSASPGLEEAFF.

The CDR3 region is CASSLRTHGYTF. In DNA, the CDR3 is TGTGCCAGCAGTTTAAGGACACATGGCTACACCTTC. The chain carries TRBV28 and TRBJ1-2, with a tentative D call TRBD1 (5 bases). V was pared by 2 bases and J by 6 bases, with 7 bases between. Germline V gene sequence: CDR1 MDHEN, CDR2 SYDVKM. There are 12 residues in the CDR3.

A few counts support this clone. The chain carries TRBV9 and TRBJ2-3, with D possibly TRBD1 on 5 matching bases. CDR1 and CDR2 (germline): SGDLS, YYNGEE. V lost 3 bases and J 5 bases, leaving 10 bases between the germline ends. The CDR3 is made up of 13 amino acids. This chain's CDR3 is CASSAAGLDTQYF. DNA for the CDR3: TGTGCCAGCAGCGCGGCAGGGTTAGATACGCAGTATTTT.

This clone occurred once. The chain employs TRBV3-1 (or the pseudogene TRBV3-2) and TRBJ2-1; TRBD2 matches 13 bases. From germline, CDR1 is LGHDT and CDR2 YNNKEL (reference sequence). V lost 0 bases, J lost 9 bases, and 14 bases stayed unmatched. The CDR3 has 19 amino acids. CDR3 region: CASSQDHPTSGGLGGEQFF. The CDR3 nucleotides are TGTGCCAGCAGCCAAGATCACCCGACTAGCGGGGGGCTTGGCGGTGAGCAGTTCTTC.

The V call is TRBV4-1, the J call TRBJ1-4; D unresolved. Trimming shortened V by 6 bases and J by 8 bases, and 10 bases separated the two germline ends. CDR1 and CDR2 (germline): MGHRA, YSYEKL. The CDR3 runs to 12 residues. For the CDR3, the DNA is TGCGCCAGCAGGGGTACCGGGGAAAAACTGTTTTTT. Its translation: CASRGTGEKLFF.

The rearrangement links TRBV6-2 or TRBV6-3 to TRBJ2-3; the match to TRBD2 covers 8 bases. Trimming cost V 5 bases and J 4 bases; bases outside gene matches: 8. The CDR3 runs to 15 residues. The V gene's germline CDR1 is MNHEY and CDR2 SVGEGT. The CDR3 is CASSGPAGAPDTQYF. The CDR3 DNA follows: TGTGCCAGCAGTGGGCCAGCGGGGGCTCCAGATACGCAGTATTTT.

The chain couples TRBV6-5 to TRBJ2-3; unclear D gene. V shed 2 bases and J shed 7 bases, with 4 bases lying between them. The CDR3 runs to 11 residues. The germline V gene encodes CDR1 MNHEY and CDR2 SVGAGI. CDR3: CASSYLHTQYF. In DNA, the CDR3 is TGTGCCAGCAGTTACCTACATACGCAGTATTTT.

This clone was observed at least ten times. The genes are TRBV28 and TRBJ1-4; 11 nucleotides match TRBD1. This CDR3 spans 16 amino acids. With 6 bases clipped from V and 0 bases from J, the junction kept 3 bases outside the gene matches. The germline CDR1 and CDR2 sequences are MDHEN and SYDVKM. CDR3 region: CASSGQGASTNEKLFF. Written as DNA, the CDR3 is TGTGCCAGCAGCGGACAGGGGGCGTCAACTAATGAAAAACTGTTTTTT.

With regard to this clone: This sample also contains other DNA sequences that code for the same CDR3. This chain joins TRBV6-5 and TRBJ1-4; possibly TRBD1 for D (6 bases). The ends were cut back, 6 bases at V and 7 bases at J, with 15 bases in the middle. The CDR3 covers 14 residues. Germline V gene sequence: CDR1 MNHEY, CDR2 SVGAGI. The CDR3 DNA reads TGTGCCAGCAGCCTAACAGGGCTGGGTGAAAAACTGTTTTTT. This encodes CASSLTGLGEKLFF.

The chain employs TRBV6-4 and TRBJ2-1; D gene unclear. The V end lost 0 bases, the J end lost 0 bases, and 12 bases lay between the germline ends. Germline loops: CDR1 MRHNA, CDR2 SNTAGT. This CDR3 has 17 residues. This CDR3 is CASSDSPLGSSYNEQFF. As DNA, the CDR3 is TGTGCCAGCAGTGACTCCCCCCTAGGTAGCTCCTACAATGAGCAGTTCTTC.

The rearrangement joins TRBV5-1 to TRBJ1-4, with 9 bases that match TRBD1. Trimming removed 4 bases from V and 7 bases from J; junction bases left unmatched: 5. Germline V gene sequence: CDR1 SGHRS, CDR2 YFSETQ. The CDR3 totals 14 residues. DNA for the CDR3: TGCGCCAGCAGCCGGGGGACAGGGATTGAAAAACTGTTTTTT. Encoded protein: CASSRGTGIEKLFF.

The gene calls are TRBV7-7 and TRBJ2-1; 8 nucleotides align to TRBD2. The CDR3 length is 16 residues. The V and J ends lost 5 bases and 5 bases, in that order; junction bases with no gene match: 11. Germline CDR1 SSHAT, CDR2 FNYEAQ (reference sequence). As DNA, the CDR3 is TGTGCCAGCAGCCCCCGTTTGCGGGGGGACCACAATGAGCAGTTCTTC. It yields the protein CASSPRLRGDHNEQFF.

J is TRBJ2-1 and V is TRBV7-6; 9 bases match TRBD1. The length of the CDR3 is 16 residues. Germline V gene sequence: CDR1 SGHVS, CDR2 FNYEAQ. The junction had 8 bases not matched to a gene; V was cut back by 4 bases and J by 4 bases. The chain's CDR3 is CASSSLQGANYNEQFF. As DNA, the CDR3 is TGTGCCAGCAGCTCACTACAGGGGGCTAATTACAATGAGCAGTTCTTC.

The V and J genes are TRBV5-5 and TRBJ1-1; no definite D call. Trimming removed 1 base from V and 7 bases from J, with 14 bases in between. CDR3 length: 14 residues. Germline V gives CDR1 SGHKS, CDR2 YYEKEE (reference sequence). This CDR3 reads CASSLSWVGGEAFF. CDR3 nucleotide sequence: TGTGCCAGCAGCTTGAGTTGGGTAGGCGGTGAAGCTTTCTTT. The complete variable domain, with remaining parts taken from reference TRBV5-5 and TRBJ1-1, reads DAGVTQSPTHLIKTRGQQVTLRCSPISGHKSVSWYQQVLGQGPQFIFQYYEKEERGRGNFPDRFSARQFPNYSSELNVNALLLGDSALYLCASSLSWVGGEAFFGQGTRLTVV.

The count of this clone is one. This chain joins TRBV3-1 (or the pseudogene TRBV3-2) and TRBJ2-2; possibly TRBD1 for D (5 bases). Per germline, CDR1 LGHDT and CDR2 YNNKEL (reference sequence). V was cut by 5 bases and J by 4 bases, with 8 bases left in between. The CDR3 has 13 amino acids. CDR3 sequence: CASSRQSTGELFF. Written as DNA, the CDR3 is TGTGCCAGCAGCAGACAGTCCACCGGGGAGCTGTTTTTT.